This T cell receptor (beta chain) was retrieved from a study of cytomegalovirus exposure and HLA in healthy donors. Study results and limitations: An analysis done earlier found most TCR beta V segments productive about 90% or about 30% of the time.

A note on this clone: Its antigen is currently unknown. The sample carries other DNA sequences with the same CDR3.

V gave up 1 base and J gave up 0 bases, with 7 bases separating them. CDR1 LGHNA and CDR2 YSLEER come from the germline V gene. The CDR3 length is 14 residues. PCR used 60 Vbeta primers and 13 Jbeta primers. Sequencing was performed with immunoSEQ multiplex PCR; in TCRdb, only in-frame clones are kept and a portion is missing. The sample lists fewer than 200,000 clones, around 78% occurring once. The chain uses TRBV4-3 and TRBJ2-7; possible D gene TRBD1, 6 bases. Sequencing used PBMCs. This TCR was sampled from a female donor in good health and CMV-seronegative. In DNA, the CDR3 is TGCGCCAGCAGCCAAGGCAGGGGCTCCTACGAGCAGTACTTC. Residues: CASSQGRGSYEQYF.